A selection of T cell receptor beta chains follows, all from one sample in a study of blood T cell repertoires in COVID-19. TCRdb's table, derived via immunoSEQ multiplex PCR, lists solely in-frame clones and lacks some. The table lists 17,000 or so clones, around 85% of them singletons, with approximately 15% in the top ten. Sequenced input: peripheral blood. The receptors shown here come from a man aged 35-49 years with active or convalescent COVID-19. Each CDR3 is given with its conserved first and last residue. A D gene is named only where the DNA matches it firmly. Not every row has a clone size; where given, it reads once, few, many or a size class.

clone_size: -
j_call: TRBJ1-1
v_call: TRBV12-3/TRBV12-4
d_call: -
cdr3_aa: CASSYLSTEAFF
cdr3_nt: TGTGCCAGCAGTTACTTGTCCACTGAAGCTTTCTTT

clone_size: -
j_call: TRBJ2-2
v_call: TRBV5-1
d_call: TRBD1
cdr3_aa: CASRQQGGNTGELFF
cdr3_nt: TGCGCCAGCAGACAACAGGGGGGGAACACCGGGGAGCTGTTTTTT

clone_size: -
j_call: TRBJ2-5
v_call: TRBV6-2/TRBV6-3
d_call: TRBD2
cdr3_aa: CASSYSLIGGGQETQYF
cdr3_nt: TGTGCCAGCAGTTACTCGCTTATCGGGGGGGGACAAGAGACCCAGTACTTC

clone_size: medium-sized
j_call: TRBJ1-6
v_call: TRBV2
d_call: TRBD1
cdr3_aa: CASSGGWWTGDSPLHF
cdr3_nt: TGTGCCAGCAGTGGGGGCTGGTGGACAGGCGATTCACCCCTCCACTTT

clone_size: -
j_call: TRBJ2-7
v_call: TRBV27
d_call: -
cdr3_aa: CASSRPGIYEQYF
cdr3_nt: TGTGCCAGCAGCCGACCAGGGATCTACGAGCAGTACTTC

clone_size: -
j_call: TRBJ2-3
v_call: TRBV6-6
d_call: TRBD2
cdr3_aa: CASESGVGWGTDTQYF
cdr3_nt: TGTGCCAGCGAAAGCGGGGTGGGTTGGGGCACAGATACGCAGTATTTT

clone_size: -
j_call: TRBJ1-6
v_call: TRBV5-4
d_call: -
cdr3_aa: CASSLGQGSSPLHF
cdr3_nt: TGTGCCAGCAGCTTGGGCCAGGGATCCTCACCCCTCCACTTT

clone_size: -
j_call: TRBJ1-2
v_call: TRBV25-1
d_call: TRBD1
cdr3_aa: CASSEIGTVGIYGYTF
cdr3_nt: TGTGCCAGCAGTGAAATTGGGACAGTGGGGATCTATGGCTACACCTTC

clone_size: few
j_call: TRBJ2-2
v_call: TRBV19
d_call: -
cdr3_aa: CASSTGMHGELFF
cdr3_nt: TGTGCCAGTAGTACGGGGATGCACGGGGAGCTGTTTTTT

clone_size: -
j_call: TRBJ2-5
v_call: TRBV29-1
d_call: -
cdr3_aa: CSATSGGRETQYF
cdr3_nt: TGCAGCGCAACGTCAGGCGGGCGGGAGACCCAGTACTTC

clone_size: -
j_call: TRBJ2-5
v_call: TRBV9
d_call: -
cdr3_aa: CASSPGGGWETQYF
cdr3_nt: TGTGCCAGCAGCCCCGGCGGGGGCTGGGAGACCCAGTACTTC

clone_size: -
j_call: TRBJ1-1
v_call: TRBV3-1/TRBV3-2
d_call: -
cdr3_aa: CASNTARAGNTEAFF
cdr3_nt: TGTGCCAGCAATACGGCGAGAGCGGGGAACACTGAAGCTTTCTTT

clone_size: once
j_call: TRBJ1-5
v_call: TRBV7-9
d_call: -
cdr3_aa: CASSLGGSQPQHF
cdr3_nt: TGTGCCAGCAGCTTAGGAGGTTCTCAGCCCCAGCATTTT

clone_size: -
j_call: TRBJ1-2
v_call: TRBV5-1
d_call: TRBD1
cdr3_aa: CASSFSGTGAGYTF
cdr3_nt: TGCGCCAGCAGCTTTTCCGGGACAGGGGCTGGCTACACCTTC

clone_size: -
j_call: TRBJ2-1
v_call: TRBV18
d_call: -
cdr3_aa: CASSPLPGHRIDNEQFF
cdr3_nt: TGTGCCAGCTCACCGCTTCCAGGCCACAGGATCGACAATGAGCAGTTCTTC

clone_size: -
j_call: TRBJ1-2
v_call: TRBV6-4
d_call: -
cdr3_aa: CASSDPDRYPRGYTF
cdr3_nt: TGTGCCAGCAGTGACCCAGACAGGTACCCCCGGGGCTACACCTTC

clone_size: -
j_call: TRBJ1-1
v_call: TRBV7-2
d_call: -
cdr3_aa: CASSLGSMQAEAFF
cdr3_nt: TGTGCCAGCAGCTTAGGAAGCATGCAGGCTGAAGCTTTCTTT

clone_size: -
j_call: TRBJ1-1
v_call: TRBV5-1
d_call: -
cdr3_aa: CASSLVAGANTEAFF
cdr3_nt: TGCGCCAGCAGCTTGGTGGCAGGGGCGAACACTGAAGCTTTCTTT

clone_size: -
j_call: TRBJ2-2
v_call: TRBV27
d_call: -
cdr3_aa: CASSRYIRGTGELFF
cdr3_nt: TGTGCCAGCAGCCGCTATATCCGGGGGACCGGGGAGCTGTTTTTT

clone_size: -
j_call: TRBJ2-5
v_call: TRBV9
d_call: -
cdr3_aa: CASSVRGQETQYF
cdr3_nt: TGTGCCAGCAGCGTACGGGGGCAAGAGACCCAGTACTTC

clone_size: -
j_call: TRBJ1-4
v_call: TRBV27
d_call: -
cdr3_aa: CASQRGGRTNEKLFF
cdr3_nt: TGTGCCAGCCAAAGGGGGGGGAGGACTAATGAAAAACTGTTTTTT

clone_size: once
j_call: TRBJ1-1
v_call: TRBV2
d_call: -
cdr3_aa: CASSEYRGTEAFF
cdr3_nt: TGTGCCAGCAGTGAATATCGGGGCACTGAAGCTTTCTTT

clone_size: once
j_call: TRBJ1-5
v_call: TRBV7-9
d_call: -
cdr3_aa: CASSHNGREQPQHF
cdr3_nt: TGTGCCAGCAGTCACAACGGGAGAGAGCAGCCCCAGCATTTT

clone_size: -
j_call: TRBJ2-3
v_call: TRBV4-2
d_call: TRBD2
cdr3_aa: CASSHERGGTDTQYF
cdr3_nt: TGTGCCAGCAGCCATGAGCGGGGGGGCACAGATACGCAGTATTTT

clone_size: -
j_call: TRBJ2-7
v_call: TRBV5-5
d_call: -
cdr3_aa: CASSLALITYEQYF
cdr3_nt: TGTGCCAGCAGCTTGGCCTTAATAACCTACGAGCAGTACTTC

clone_size: -
j_call: TRBJ1-2
v_call: TRBV28
d_call: -
cdr3_aa: CGHAGADGYTF
cdr3_nt: TGTGGCCATGCGGGGGCGGATGGCTACACCTTC

clone_size: -
j_call: TRBJ1-4
v_call: TRBV28
d_call: -
cdr3_aa: CASSSGQINEKLFF
cdr3_nt: TGTGCCAGCAGCTCCGGACAGATTAATGAAAAACTGTTTTTT

clone_size: -
j_call: TRBJ1-2
v_call: TRBV19
d_call: -
cdr3_aa: CASTGSHNYGYTF
cdr3_nt: TGTGCCAGTACAGGCAGCCATAACTATGGCTACACCTTC

clone_size: -
j_call: TRBJ1-1
v_call: TRBV6-5
d_call: -
cdr3_aa: CASSKQSEAFF
cdr3_nt: TGTGCCAGCAGTAAACAGAGTGAAGCTTTCTTT

clone_size: medium-sized
j_call: TRBJ1-2
v_call: TRBV15
d_call: TRBD1
cdr3_aa: CATSTWTGDTKGYTF
cdr3_nt: TGTGCCACCAGCACCTGGACAGGGGACACTAAGGGCTACACCTTC

clone_size: -
j_call: TRBJ2-1
v_call: TRBV19
d_call: TRBD2
cdr3_aa: CASSILGGSSYNEQFF
cdr3_nt: TGTGCCAGTAGTATCCTCGGCGGGAGCTCCTACAATGAGCAGTTCTTC

clone_size: -
j_call: TRBJ2-7
v_call: TRBV4-2
d_call: -
cdr3_aa: CASSQEGGRAYEQYF
cdr3_nt: TGTGCCAGCAGCCAAGAGGGAGGACGGGCCTACGAGCAGTACTTC

clone_size: -
j_call: TRBJ1-2
v_call: TRBV19
d_call: -
cdr3_aa: CASSVDRSNGYTF
cdr3_nt: TGTGCCAGTAGTGTAGACAGATCAAATGGCTACACCTTC

clone_size: -
j_call: TRBJ1-2
v_call: TRBV11-2
d_call: -
cdr3_aa: CASSGQSNYGYTF
cdr3_nt: TGTGCCAGCAGCGGGCAGTCAAACTATGGCTACACCTTC

clone_size: once
j_call: TRBJ1-2
v_call: TRBV2
d_call: -
cdr3_aa: CASSEIRGGGDGYTF
cdr3_nt: TGTGCCAGCAGTGAAATCCGAGGCGGGGGTGATGGCTACACCTTC

clone_size: -
j_call: TRBJ2-6
v_call: TRBV7-8
d_call: TRBD1
cdr3_aa: CASNRPPPGQGLSGANVLTF
cdr3_nt: TGTGCCAGCAATCGACCCCCCCCGGGACAGGGGCTCTCTGGGGCCAACGTCCTGACTTTC

clone_size: -
j_call: TRBJ1-5
v_call: TRBV6-5
d_call: -
cdr3_aa: CASSYTPGQPQHF
cdr3_nt: TGTGCCAGCAGTTATACCCCGGGTCAGCCCCAGCATTTT

clone_size: -
j_call: TRBJ1-1
v_call: TRBV9
d_call: TRBD1
cdr3_aa: CASRAMTGKGTEAFF
cdr3_nt: TGTGCCAGCAGAGCTATGACAGGGAAGGGCACTGAAGCTTTCTTT

clone_size: -
j_call: TRBJ1-2
v_call: TRBV5-1
d_call: TRBD1
cdr3_aa: CASSSDRDKNYGYTF
cdr3_nt: TGCGCCAGCAGCTCGGACAGGGATAAAAACTATGGCTACACCTTC

clone_size: -
j_call: TRBJ2-1
v_call: TRBV27
d_call: -
cdr3_aa: CASSFTGLTTNNEQFF
cdr3_nt: TGTGCCAGCAGTTTCACCGGTCTAACTACAAACAATGAGCAGTTCTTC

clone_size: -
j_call: TRBJ1-5
v_call: TRBV15
d_call: TRBD1
cdr3_aa: CATSRDEGAPNQPQHF
cdr3_nt: TGTGCCACCAGCAGAGATGAGGGGGCCCCCAATCAGCCCCAGCATTTT

clone_size: once
j_call: TRBJ2-5
v_call: TRBV5-1
d_call: TRBD1
cdr3_aa: CASSGQGQETQYF
cdr3_nt: TGCGCCAGCAGCGGACAGGGGCAAGAGACCCAGTACTTC

clone_size: -
j_call: TRBJ2-1
v_call: TRBV27
d_call: -
cdr3_aa: CASSFSIATYNEQFF
cdr3_nt: TGTGCCAGCAGTTTCTCAATAGCTACCTACAATGAGCAGTTCTTC

clone_size: few
j_call: TRBJ2-3
v_call: TRBV7-2
d_call: -
cdr3_aa: CASSLGADSLDTQYF
cdr3_nt: TGTGCCAGCAGCTTAGGTGCGGACTCACTGGATACGCAGTATTTT

clone_size: -
j_call: TRBJ1-4
v_call: TRBV29-1
d_call: TRBD1
cdr3_aa: CSVRKTTQGGKLFF
cdr3_nt: TGCAGCGTGCGAAAGACCACCCAGGGGGGAAAACTGTTTTTT

clone_size: -
j_call: TRBJ1-3
v_call: TRBV11-2
d_call: TRBD1
cdr3_aa: CASSFHRGRSGNTIYF
cdr3_nt: TGTGCCAGCAGCTTCCACAGGGGGCGATCTGGAAACACCATATATTTT

clone_size: -
j_call: TRBJ2-1
v_call: TRBV21-1
d_call: -
cdr3_aa: CASSKDGTGEQFF
cdr3_nt: TGTGCCAGCAGCAAAGACGGAACGGGTGAGCAGTTCTTC

clone_size: few
j_call: TRBJ1-1
v_call: TRBV4-1
d_call: -
cdr3_aa: CASSQVRAGEGTEAFF
cdr3_nt: TGCGCCAGCAGCCAAGTACGCGCTGGGGAGGGCACTGAAGCTTTCTTT

clone_size: few
j_call: TRBJ2-3
v_call: TRBV9
d_call: TRBD2
cdr3_aa: CASSVAGTSGATDTQYF
cdr3_nt: TGTGCCAGCAGCGTAGCTGGGACTAGCGGGGCGACAGATACGCAGTATTTT

clone_size: -
j_call: TRBJ1-6
v_call: TRBV6-6
d_call: -
cdr3_aa: CASSPQDRNSPLHF
cdr3_nt: TGTGCCAGCAGTCCGCAGGACAGAAATTCACCCCTCCACTTT

clone_size: once
j_call: TRBJ2-7
v_call: TRBV13
d_call: TRBD1
cdr3_aa: CASSSGQGLDSYEQYF
cdr3_nt: TGTGCCAGCAGCTCGGGACAGGGCCTTGACTCCTACGAGCAGTACTTC

clone_size: few
j_call: TRBJ2-2
v_call: TRBV19
d_call: -
cdr3_aa: CASSINRGGELFF
cdr3_nt: TGTGCCAGTAGTATTAATCGGGGCGGGGAGCTGTTTTTT

clone_size: -
j_call: TRBJ1-5
v_call: TRBV25-1
d_call: -
cdr3_aa: CASSEHGGDQPQHF
cdr3_nt: TGTGCCAGCAGTGAGCACGGGGGAGATCAGCCCCAGCATTTT

clone_size: -
j_call: TRBJ1-1
v_call: TRBV12-5
d_call: -
cdr3_aa: CASGLVQPGDTEAFF
cdr3_nt: TGTGCTAGTGGTTTGGTACAGCCAGGGGACACTGAAGCTTTCTTT